This T cell receptor (beta chain) was sequenced during a study of blood T cells in healthy people across ages (dated by TCRdb to about 2015). For the wider study: Template switching captured roughly one uniquely barcoded TCR beta cDNA molecule per two T cells in model experiments. The study analyzed two additional independent replicas of 1 million unique cDNA reads from the same blood draw for two donors, one aged 18 to 29 and one aged 80 or older. Four age groups were formed from the donors: young (average approximately 15 years), middle-aged (approximately 39), aged (62) and long-lived (82). Age-related changes in TCR beta repertoire diversity were measured in the study by deep sequencing normalized with unique cDNA molecular identifiers. Donors of different ages were randomly distributed across sequencing lanes to avoid experimental bias. Broad study findings and their caveats: Observed TCR beta diversity per million T cells fell roughly linearly with age, and a significant reduction was already apparent by age roughly 40. Compared with the aged group, more naive CD4+ T cells, fewer expanded clones and increased TCR diversity were shown by the long-lived group, suggesting age selection. Observed TCR beta diversity correlated strongly with the percentage of naive T cells measured by flow cytometry. Bulk unsorted PBMC profiling prevented conclusive comparison of naive and antigen-experienced compartments. Estimates of total diversity based on one million sequenced T cells were regarded as lower bounds and as underestimates. The CMV infection status of donors was not known, potentially confounding age-related changes in expanded clonotypes.

Library preparation used 5' RACE. Data came from an Illumina HiSeq 2500. A second PCR of roughly 7 to 12 cycles was run with a J-beta primer mix and a sample-barcoded 5' primer. A template-switch 5' adaptor carrying 12 random nucleotides introduced a unique molecular identifier onto each TCR beta cDNA molecule. Each sample yielded at least 3 million CDR3-containing paired-end reads. First-strand cDNA was synthesized from all RNA with the Mint cDNA synthesis kit, primed by a TRBC-specific oligonucleotide. After uracil-DNA glycosylase treatment, a first 18-cycle PCR used universal primers M1SS and BC2_uni_R on all cDNA. Processing in the source paper ran as follows. Normalization of each sample was performed by random selection of 1 million high-quality reads, each carrying a distinct molecular identifier. Instead of being binned into consensus sequences, reads that shared molecular identifiers were thrown out. MiTCR, set to a Q25 quality threshold and the strictest error-elimination algorithm, was used for CDR3 identification, clonotype clustering and error correction. A nonparametric unseen species model with Euler transformation was used to estimate lower-bound total TCR beta diversity. TCRdb applied fastp at Q25 and MiXCR to the public reads, then kept only in-frame beta chains. Rows are combined by CDR3 protein, so each entry shows the most common genes and DNA. TCRdb's processing, not the study's, gives the V and J calls here. In this sample the table shows some 1.4 million distinct CDR3 sequences, around two fifths of which occur a single time. Roughly 7.9% of the sample belongs to the ten largest clones.

Systemically healthy Caucasian individuals from Russia, 39 in total and aged 6 to 90 years, were included as donors. About 10 milliliters of peripheral blood were collected from each donor into EDTA-treated Vacutainer tubes. PBMCs were isolated by Ficoll-Paque density-gradient centrifugation, with at least 6 million obtained per sample. Trizol reagent was used to extract total RNA from the PBMCs, yielding at least 5.5 micrograms per sample. For every donor, flow cytometry on a PBMC aliquot measured the percentage of naive CD45RAhigh/CD27high T cells. About this clonotype itself: This receptor's antigen is unknown. Qualities for individual bases were not recorded, and no much larger clone is one base off.

The CDR3 goes from the cysteine to the phenylalanine over 12 residues. The DNA shown is the 36-base CDR3, in frame from base 1. Cut back by 11 bases and 10 bases, the V and J ends lie 18 bases apart. The sequenced sample was blood. This clonotype was obtained from a woman in her late teens or twenties in good health. The chain is assembled from TRBV12-3 or TRBV12-4 and TRBJ2-1, with the D segment identity uncertain. The CDR3 protein is CAAALVALEQFF. The nucleotide sequence is TGTGCCGCCGCGCTGGTGGCGTTGGAGCAGTTCTTC.